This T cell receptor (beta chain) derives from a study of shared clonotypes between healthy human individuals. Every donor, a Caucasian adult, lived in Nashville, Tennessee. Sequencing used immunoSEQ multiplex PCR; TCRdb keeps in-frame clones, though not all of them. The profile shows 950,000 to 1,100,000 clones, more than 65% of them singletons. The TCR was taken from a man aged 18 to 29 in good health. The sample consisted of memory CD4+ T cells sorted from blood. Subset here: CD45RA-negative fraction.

CDR3 sequence: CASSSSGTGVNTIYF. Here the CDR3 DNA reads TGTGCCAGCAGCTCCAGCGGGACAGGGGTAAACACCATATATTTT. The chain employs TRBV5-6 and TRBJ1-3; TRBD1 matches at 10 bases. CDR3 length: 15 amino acids. The germline gives CDR1 SGHDT, CDR2 YYEEEE. V shed 3 bases and J 6 bases; nucleotides not matched to a gene: 6.